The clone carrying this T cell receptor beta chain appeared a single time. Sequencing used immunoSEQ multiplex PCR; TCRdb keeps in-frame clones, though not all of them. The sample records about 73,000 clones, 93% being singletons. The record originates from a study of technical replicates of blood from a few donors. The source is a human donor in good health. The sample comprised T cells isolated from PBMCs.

The CDR3 DNA sequence: TGTGCCAGCAGCCTTAAATACACTGAAGCTTTCTTT. Translation: CASSLKYTEAFF. The chain couples TRBV13 to TRBJ1-1; D not resolved. Germline CDR1 and CDR2: PRHDT and FYEKMQ (reference sequence). The CDR3 spans 12 residues. Trimming removed 5 bases from V and 3 bases from J, with 7 bases in between. The full variable domain, in which reference TRBV13 and TRBJ1-1 provide the parts outside the CDR3, is AAGVIQSPRHLIKEKRETATLKCYPIPRHDTVYWYQQGPGQDPQFLISFYEKMQSDKGSIPDRFSAQQFSDYHSELNMSSLELGDSALYFCASSLKYTEAFFGQGTRLTVV.